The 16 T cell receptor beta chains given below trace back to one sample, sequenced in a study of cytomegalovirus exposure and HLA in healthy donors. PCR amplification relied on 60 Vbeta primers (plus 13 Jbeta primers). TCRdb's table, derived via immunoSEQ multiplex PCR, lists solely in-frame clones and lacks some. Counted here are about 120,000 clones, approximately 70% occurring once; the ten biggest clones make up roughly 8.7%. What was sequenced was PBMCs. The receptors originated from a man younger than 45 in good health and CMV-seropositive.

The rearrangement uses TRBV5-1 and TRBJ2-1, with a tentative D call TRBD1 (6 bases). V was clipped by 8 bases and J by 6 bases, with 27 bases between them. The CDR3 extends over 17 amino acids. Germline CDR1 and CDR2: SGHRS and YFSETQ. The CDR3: CARKSEDHRVGPNEQFF. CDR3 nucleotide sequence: TGCGCCAGAAAAAGCGAGGACCACAGGGTCGGACCCAATGAGCAGTTCTTC.

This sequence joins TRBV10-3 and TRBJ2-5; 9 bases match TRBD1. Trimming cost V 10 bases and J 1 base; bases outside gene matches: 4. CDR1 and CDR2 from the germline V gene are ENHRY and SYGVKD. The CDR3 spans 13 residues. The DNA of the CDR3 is TGTGCCACCCGACAGGGGGGCCAAGAGACCCAGTACTTC. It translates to CATRQGGQETQYF.

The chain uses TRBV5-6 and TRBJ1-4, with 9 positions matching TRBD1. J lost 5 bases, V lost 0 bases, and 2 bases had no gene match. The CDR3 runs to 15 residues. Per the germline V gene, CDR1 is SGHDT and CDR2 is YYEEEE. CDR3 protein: CASSLAGQGNEKLFF. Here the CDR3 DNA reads TGTGCCAGCAGCTTGGCCGGACAGGGGAATGAAAAACTGTTTTTT.

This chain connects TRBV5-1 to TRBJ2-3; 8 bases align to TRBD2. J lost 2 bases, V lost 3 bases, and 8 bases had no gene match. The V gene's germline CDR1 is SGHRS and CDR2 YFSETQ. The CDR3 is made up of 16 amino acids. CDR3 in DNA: TGCGCCAGCAGCTCCGCCTTACTAGCGGACACAGATACGCAGTATTTT. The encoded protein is CASSSALLADTDTQYF.

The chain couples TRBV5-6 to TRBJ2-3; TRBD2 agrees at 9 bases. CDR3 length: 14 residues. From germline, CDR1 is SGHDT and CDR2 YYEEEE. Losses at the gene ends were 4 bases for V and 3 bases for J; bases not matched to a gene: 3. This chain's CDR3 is CASSLLAGTDTQYF. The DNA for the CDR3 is TGTGCCAGCAGCCTTCTAGCGGGGACAGATACGCAGTATTTT.

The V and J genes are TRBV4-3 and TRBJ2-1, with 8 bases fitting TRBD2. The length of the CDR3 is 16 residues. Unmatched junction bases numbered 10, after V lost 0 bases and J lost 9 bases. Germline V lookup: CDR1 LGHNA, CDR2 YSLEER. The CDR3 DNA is TGCGCCAGCAGCCAAGAAAGAACGGGAGGGCTAGGTGAGCAGTTCTTC. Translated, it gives CASSQERTGGLGEQFF.

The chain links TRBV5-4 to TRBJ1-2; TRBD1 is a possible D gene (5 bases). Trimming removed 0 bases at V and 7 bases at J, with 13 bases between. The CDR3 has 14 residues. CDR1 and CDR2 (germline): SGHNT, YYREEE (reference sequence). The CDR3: CASSLGGGARGYTF. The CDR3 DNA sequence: TGTGCCAGCAGCTTGGGGGGGGGAGCACGTGGCTACACCTTC.

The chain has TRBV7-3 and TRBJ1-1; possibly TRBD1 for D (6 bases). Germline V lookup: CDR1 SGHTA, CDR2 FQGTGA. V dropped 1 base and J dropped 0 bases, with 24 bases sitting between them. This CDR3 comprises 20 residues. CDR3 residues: CASSLKRSFGGGQVNTEAFF. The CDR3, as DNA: TGTGCCAGCAGCTTAAAACGTTCCTTCGGTGGGGGCCAAGTGAACACTGAAGCTTTCTTT. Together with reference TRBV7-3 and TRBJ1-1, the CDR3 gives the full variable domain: GAGVSQTPSNKVTEKGKYVELRCDPISGHTALYWYRQSLGQGPEFLIYFQGTGAADDSGLPNDRFFAVRPEGSVSTLKIQRTERGDSAVYLCASSLKRSFGGGQVNTEAFFGQGTRLTVV.

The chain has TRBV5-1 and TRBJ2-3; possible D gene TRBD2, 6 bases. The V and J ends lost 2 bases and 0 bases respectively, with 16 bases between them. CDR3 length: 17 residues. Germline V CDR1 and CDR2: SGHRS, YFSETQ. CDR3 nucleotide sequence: TGCGCCAGCAGCTTAAAGACTAGTTCGTCTAGCACAGATACGCAGTATTTT. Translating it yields CASSLKTSSSSTDTQYF.

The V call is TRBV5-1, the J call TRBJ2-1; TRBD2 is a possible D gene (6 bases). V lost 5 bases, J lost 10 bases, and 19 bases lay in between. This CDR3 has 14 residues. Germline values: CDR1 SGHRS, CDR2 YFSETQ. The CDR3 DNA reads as TGCGCCAGCAGATGGGCCCGGGGGTTTCAGGAGCAGTTCTTC. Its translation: CASRWARGFQEQFF.

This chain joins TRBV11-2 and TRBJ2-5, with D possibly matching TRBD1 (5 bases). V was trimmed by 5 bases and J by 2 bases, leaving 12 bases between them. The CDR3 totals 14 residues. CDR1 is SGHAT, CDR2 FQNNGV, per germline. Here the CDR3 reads CASSLTQVQETQYF. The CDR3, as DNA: TGTGCCAGCAGCCTAACACAGGTTCAAGAGACCCAGTACTTC. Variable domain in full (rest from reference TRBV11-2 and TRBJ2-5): EAGVAQSPRYKIIEKRQSVAFWCNPISGHATLYWYQQILGQGPKLLIQFQNNGVVDDSQLPKDRFSAERLKGVDSTLKIQPAKLEDSAVYLCASSLTQVQETQYFGPGTRLLVL.

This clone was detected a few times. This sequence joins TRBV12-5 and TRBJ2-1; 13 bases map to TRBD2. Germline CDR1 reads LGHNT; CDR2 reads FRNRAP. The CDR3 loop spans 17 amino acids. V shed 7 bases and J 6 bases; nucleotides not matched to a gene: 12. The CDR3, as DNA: TGTGCTAGTGCGCGCTCCACTAGCGGGAGGGCCCCCAATGAGCAGTTCTTC. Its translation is CASARSTSGRAPNEQFF.

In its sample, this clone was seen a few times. The CDR3 DNA follows: TGTGCCAGCAGCTTAGAGGCGGGAGCCGGGGTAAAGCAGTTCTTC. This encodes CASSLEAGAGVKQFF. This chain links TRBV11-2 with TRBJ2-1; 7 positions match TRBD2. Germline CDR1 is SGHAT and CDR2 is FQNNGV. V shed 0 bases and J 11 bases; nucleotides not matched to a gene: 10. The CDR3 runs to 15 residues.

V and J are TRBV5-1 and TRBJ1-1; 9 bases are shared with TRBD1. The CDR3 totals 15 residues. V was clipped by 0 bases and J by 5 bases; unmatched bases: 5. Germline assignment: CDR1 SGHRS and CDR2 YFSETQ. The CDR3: CASSLGTGERTEAFF. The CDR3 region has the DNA TGCGCCAGCAGCTTGGGGACAGGGGAGAGGACTGAAGCTTTCTTT.

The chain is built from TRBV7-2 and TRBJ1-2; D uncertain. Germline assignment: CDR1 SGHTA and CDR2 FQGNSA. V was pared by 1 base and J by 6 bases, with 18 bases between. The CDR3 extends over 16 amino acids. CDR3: CASSLGRRGSLDGYTF. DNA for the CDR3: TGTGCCAGCAGCTTAGGGCGGCGGGGTTCTTTGGATGGCTACACCTTC.

The CDR3 nucleotides are TGTGCCAGCAGCTTATTCTCTAGCCTATACACCTACGAGCAGTACTTC. Its protein product is CASSLFSSLYTYEQYF. This chain links TRBV7-2 with TRBJ2-7, with a tentative D call TRBD2 (5 bases). V shed 2 bases and J shed 2 bases, with 16 bases lying between them. The CDR3 length is 16 residues. The germline V gene has CDR1 SGHTA and CDR2 FQGNSA.